This T cell receptor beta chain was profiled in a study of blood T cell repertoires in COVID-19. Overall study: Samples representing acute and convalescent COVID-19 were sourced from the United States, Italy and Spain.

Authors' data handling: Scientists estimated how many nucleated cells there were by amplifying reference gene primers. Using immunoSEQ multiplex PCR, the repertoire was profiled, and TCRdb retains in-frame clones only, with some absent. That table is the source of V, J and clone size, and D and trimming were worked out from the DNA. The sample has 250,000 or so clones, 84% seen once; the top ten hold around 4%. The CDR3 extends over 12 amino acids. V was pared by 7 bases and J by 2 bases, with 8 bases between. Germline V gene data show CDR1 as MNHEY and CDR2 as SVGAGI. Sequenced sample: peripheral blood. This TCR was sampled from a man between 60 and 70 years old with acute or convalescent COVID-19. The chain combines TRBV6-5 with TRBJ1-2; D unresolved. CDR3 DNA sequence: TGTGCCAGCAAGAGTTACAACTATGGCTACACCTTC. Protein product: CASKSYNYGYTF.